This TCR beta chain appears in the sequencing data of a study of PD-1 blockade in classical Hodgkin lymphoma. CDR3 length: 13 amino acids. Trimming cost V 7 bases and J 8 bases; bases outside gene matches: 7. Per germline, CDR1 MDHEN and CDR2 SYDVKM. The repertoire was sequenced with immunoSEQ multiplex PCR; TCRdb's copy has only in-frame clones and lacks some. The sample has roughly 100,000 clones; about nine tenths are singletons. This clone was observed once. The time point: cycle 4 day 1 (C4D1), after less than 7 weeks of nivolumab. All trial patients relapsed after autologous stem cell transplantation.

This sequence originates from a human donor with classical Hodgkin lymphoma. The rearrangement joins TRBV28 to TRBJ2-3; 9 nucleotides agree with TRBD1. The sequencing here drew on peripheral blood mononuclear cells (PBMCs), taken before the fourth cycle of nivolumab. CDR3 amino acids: CASIQGAKGTQYF. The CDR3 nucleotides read TGTGCCAGCATACAGGGGGCGAAGGGTACGCAGTATTTT.